The 21 T cell receptor beta chains below were found in one sample sequenced in a study of shared clonotypes between healthy human individuals. TCRdb's copy holds only in-frame clones and misses some; the assay was immunoSEQ multiplex PCR. Of some 2 million clones in the sample, around 95% were seen once. Sequencing used naive CD4+ T cells sorted from blood. This sample's subset: CD45RA+ positively selected. These receptors all come from a man younger than 30 in good health.

This clone was picked up one time. The CDR3 is CASTQGGTQYF. The CDR3 region has the DNA TGTGCCAGCACCCAGGGGGGTACGCAGTATTTT. The chain links TRBV6-6 to TRBJ2-3; TRBD1 might be the D (7 bases). Germline values: CDR1 MNHNY, CDR2 SVGAGI (reference sequence). There are 11 residues in the CDR3. V was trimmed by 7 bases and J by 8 bases, leaving 10 bases between them.

The chain employs TRBV7-8 and TRBJ2-7, with 8 bases that match TRBD1. Germline lookup yields CDR1 SGHVS and CDR2 FQNEAQ. The junction had 10 bases not matched to a gene; V was cut back by 5 bases and J by 4 bases. This CDR3 has 15 residues. For the CDR3, the DNA is TGTGCCAGCAGCGAGCGTACGGGACAGGCATACGAGCAGTACTTC. This codes for CASSERTGQAYEQYF. Drawing the rest from reference TRBV7-8 and TRBJ2-7, the complete variable domain is GAGVSQSPRYKVAKRGQDVALRCDPISGHVSLFWYQQALGQGPEFLTYFQNEAQLDKSGLPSDRFFAERPEGSVSTLKIQRTQQEDSAVYLCASSERTGQAYEQYFGPGTRLTVT.

In this sample, this clone turned up once. J is TRBJ2-3 and V is TRBV14; TRBD2 is a possible D gene (6 bases). CDR3 length: 15 amino acids. CDR1 is SGHDN, CDR2 FVKESK, per germline. Trimming shortened V by 1 base and J by 8 bases, and 16 bases separated the two germline ends. CDR3 nucleotide sequence: TGTGCCAGCAGCCAAGGCTACGCGGGGCCCGCTACGCAGTATTTT. Protein product: CASSQGYAGPATQYF.

The rearrangement joins TRBV7-2 to TRBJ1-6; 7 nucleotides line up with TRBD1. Germline V lookup: CDR1 SGHTA, CDR2 FQGNSA. The CDR3 loop spans 16 amino acids. V shed 6 bases and J 4 bases; nucleotides not matched to a gene: 9. CDR3 protein: CASRPTGDVYNSPLHF. Written as DNA, the CDR3 is TGTGCCAGCAGACCAACAGGGGATGTATATAATTCACCCCTCCACTTT.

The gene calls are TRBV2 and TRBJ1-5; D may be TRBD1 (5 bases). The CDR3 totals 16 residues. Trimming took 6 bases from V and 2 from J, leaving 17 bases between them. Per germline, CDR1 SNHLY and CDR2 FYNNEI. The DNA for the CDR3 is TGTGCCAGCAGCGCCAGGAGGGGTAGGGGCAATCAGCCCCAGCATTTT. Its translation is CASSARRGRGNQPQHF.

The chain couples TRBV12-1 to TRBJ2-3. TRBV12-1 is designated a pseudogene. CDR3 size: 18 residues. The CDR3 loop is CASSFEEIRGLVVDTQYF. In DNA form, the CDR3 reads TGTGCCAGCAGCTTTGAAGAGATCCGGGGCCTAGTCGTCGATACGCAGTATTTT.

The chain couples TRBV25-1 to TRBJ2-3; D may match TRBD1 or TRBD2 (5 bases each). Deletions cut 6 bases from V and 8 bases from J, with 9 bases between. The germline V gene has CDR1 MGHDK and CDR2 SYGVNS. The CDR3 extends over 11 amino acids. The CDR3 sequence is CASSRDLTQYF. For the CDR3, the DNA is TGTGCCAGCAGCCGGGACCTTACGCAGTATTTT.

A note on this clone: This specimen includes other DNA sequences encoding the same CDR3. This chain connects TRBV5-1 to TRBJ2-7; D might be TRBD2 (5 bases). Between the trimmed V and J ends, which lost 5 bases and 4 bases, there was a span of 10 bases. Germline CDR1 is SGHRS and CDR2 is YFSETQ. CDR3 size: 12 residues. CDR3 DNA sequence: TGCGCCAGCAGGGCAGGAGGTTACGAGCAGTACTTC. It translates to CASRAGGYEQYF.

This chain uses TRBV7-9 with TRBJ1-4; 8 nucleotides line up with TRBD1. Losses at the gene ends were 5 bases for V and 6 bases for J; bases not matched to a gene: 5. The CDR3 loop spans 14 amino acids. Germline values: CDR1 SEHNR, CDR2 FQNEAQ (reference sequence). In DNA form, the CDR3 reads TGTGCCAGCAGCAACAGGGGGTCCGATGAAAAACTGTTTTTT. Protein sequence: CASSNRGSDEKLFF.

The chain recombines TRBV6-1 with TRBJ1-2, with D perhaps matching TRBD1 (5 bases). The germline gives CDR1 MNHNS, CDR2 SASEGT. V lost 3 bases and J lost 6, with 14 bases in between. CDR3 length: 14 amino acids. CDR3 sequence (DNA): TGTGCCAGCAGTGATTGGGGCAGGGTCCATGGCTACACCTTC. Translated, it gives CASSDWGRVHGYTF.

The chain links TRBV2 to TRBJ1-3; TRBD1 agrees at 7 bases. The CDR3 has 15 amino acids. CDR1 SNHLY and CDR2 FYNNEI come from the germline V gene. Germline trimming cut 2 bases from V and 1 base from J; bases unmatched to any gene: 2. In DNA form, the CDR3 reads TGTGCCAGCAGTGAAAGGGGGCTGTCTGGAAACACCATATATTTT. Translating gives CASSERGLSGNTIYF.

This clone came up a few times. The gene calls are TRBV19 and TRBJ1-3; D unresolved. CDR3 length: 15 residues. Germline V gene sequence: CDR1 LNHDA, CDR2 SQIVND (reference sequence). V lost 6 bases and J lost 0, with 12 bases in between. The CDR3 sequence: CASRDEVRSGNTIYF. CDR3 sequence (DNA): TGTGCCAGTAGGGACGAGGTCCGCTCTGGAAACACCATATATTTT.

The CDR3 loop reads CASSKEVGRANYGYTF. In DNA form, the CDR3 reads TGTGCCAGCAGCAAAGAGGTGGGCAGGGCGAACTATGGCTACACCTTC. The gene calls are TRBV21-1 and TRBJ1-2; the table's D gene call, TRBD1, was not cross checked with the DNA. TRBV21-1 is a documented pseudogene. CDR3 length: 16 amino acids.

This chain connects TRBV18 to TRBJ2-2, with 8 bases fitting TRBD1. J gave up 5 bases and V 3 bases, and 5 bases lay outside the gene matches. This CDR3 region has 15 residues. Germline V gives CDR1 KGHSH, CDR2 LQKENI. The CDR3 spells CASSPRTGKTGELFF. CDR3 nucleotide sequence: TGTGCCAGCTCACCTAGGACAGGGAAGACCGGGGAGCTGTTTTTT.

This chain connects TRBV14 to TRBJ1-6, with 8 bases identical to TRBD1. From germline, CDR1 is SGHDN and CDR2 FVKESK. This CDR3 contains 15 residues. Losses at the gene ends were 3 bases for V and 9 bases for J; bases not matched to a gene: 7. The CDR3 here is CASSQTGQGASPLHF. CDR3 coding DNA: TGTGCCAGCAGCCAGACAGGACAGGGAGCTTCACCCCTCCACTTT.

The J gene is TRBJ2-7, the V gene TRBV7-2; 9 bases map to TRBD2. The CDR3 totals 17 residues. Germline-derived CDR1 and CDR2 are SGHTA and FQGNSA. V gave up 2 bases and J gave up 3 bases; unmatched junction bases: 11. The CDR3 protein is CASSLSFSGSLGYEQYF. CDR3 nucleotides: TGTGCCAGCAGCTTATCTTTTAGCGGGAGCCTCGGCTACGAGCAGTACTTC.

A note on this clone: Other nucleotide sequences in the sample specify the same CDR3. The genes are TRBV6-5 and TRBJ1-2, with D hard to call. Germline V lookup: CDR1 MNHEY, CDR2 SVGAGI. Trimming took off 6 bases at V and 1 base at J, with 9 bases between the two ends. The CDR3 length is 13 residues. The CDR3 region is CASRRGDNYGYTF. The CDR3 coding sequence is TGTGCCAGCAGGAGAGGAGATAACTATGGCTACACCTTC.

J is TRBJ1-6 and V is TRBV30; possibly TRBD1 for D (5 bases). V was trimmed by 3 bases and J by 8 bases, leaving 14 bases between them. The CDR3 is made up of 14 amino acids. CDR1 is GTSNPN and CDR2 is SVGIG in the germline V gene (reference sequence). The CDR3 nucleotides are TGTGCCTGGAGCGTCAGGGCGCGGGATTCACCCCTCCACTTT. It specifies CAWSVRARDSPLHF.

This clone was picked up one time. The chain carries TRBV15 and TRBJ2-5; D is undetermined. V dropped 0 bases and J dropped 0 bases, with 8 bases sitting between them. Germline CDR1 reads LNHNV; CDR2 reads YYDKDF (reference sequence). This CDR3 comprises 15 residues. The CDR3 DNA reads TGTGCCACCAGCAGAGATAAGGGCCACCAAGAGACCCAGTACTTC. This codes for CATSRDKGHQETQYF.

This chain joins TRBV11-3 and TRBJ2-7; TRBD1 agrees at 8 bases. Germline V CDR1 and CDR2: SGHNT, YENEEA. This CDR3 spans 18 amino acids. Trimming took 5 bases from V and 2 from J; bases not matched to a gene: 17. The CDR3 DNA reads as TGTGCCAGCAGCGCAAACCCCCGCCGGGACAGGTTAACCTACGAGCAGTACTTC. Its translation: CASSANPRRDRLTYEQYF.

This chain uses TRBV7-2 with TRBJ2-7, with 8 bases identical to TRBD2. CDR3 length: 15 amino acids. V dropped 4 bases and J dropped 6; count of bases not matched to a gene: 11. Germline V gene data show CDR1 as SGHTA and CDR2 as FQGNSA. CDR3 loop: CASSSESGSRAEQYF. The CDR3 nucleotides read TGTGCCAGCAGCTCCGAAAGCGGGAGCCGGGCCGAGCAGTACTTC. Filled out from reference TRBV7-2 and TRBJ2-7, the complete variable domain reads GAGVSQSPSNKVTEKGKDVELRCDPISGHTALYWYRQSLGQGLEFLIYFQGNSAPDKSGLPSDRFSAERTGGSVSTLTIQRTQQEDSAVYLCASSSESGSRAEQYFGPGTRLTVT.